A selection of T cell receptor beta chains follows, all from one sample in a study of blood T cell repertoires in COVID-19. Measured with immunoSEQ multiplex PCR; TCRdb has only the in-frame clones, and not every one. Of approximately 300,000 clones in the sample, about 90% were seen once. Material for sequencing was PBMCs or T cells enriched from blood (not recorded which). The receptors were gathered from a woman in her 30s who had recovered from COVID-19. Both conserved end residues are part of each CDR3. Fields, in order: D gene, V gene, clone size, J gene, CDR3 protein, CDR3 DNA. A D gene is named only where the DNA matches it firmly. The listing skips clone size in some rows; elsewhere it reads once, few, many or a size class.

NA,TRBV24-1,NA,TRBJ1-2,CATSDPRGSINYGYTF,TGTGCCACCAGTGACCCCCGAGGTTCCATTAACTATGGCTACACCTTC
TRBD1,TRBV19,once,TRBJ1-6,CASRVDRVGSPLHF,TGTGCCAGTAGGGTCGACAGGGTAGGATCACCCCTCCACTTT
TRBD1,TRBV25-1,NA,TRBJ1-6,CASSEGPGQGVYNSPLHF,TGTGCCAGCAGTGAAGGGCCTGGCCAGGGGGTCTATAATTCACCCCTCCACTTT
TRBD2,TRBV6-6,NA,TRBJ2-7,CASSYSSGGNEQYF,TGTGCCAGCAGTTACTCTTCGGGGGGGAACGAGCAGTACTTC
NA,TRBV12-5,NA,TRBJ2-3,CASGDPSREDTQYF,TGTGCTAGTGGGGACCCCTCCAGGGAAGATACGCAGTATTTT
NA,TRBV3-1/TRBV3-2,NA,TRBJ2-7,CASSQDPSRFYEQYF,TGTGCCAGCAGCCAAGATCCCAGTCGTTTCTACGAGCAGTACTTC
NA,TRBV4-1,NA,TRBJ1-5,CASSLGHYNQPQHF,TGCGCCAGCAGCCTGGGACACTATAATCAGCCCCAGCATTTT
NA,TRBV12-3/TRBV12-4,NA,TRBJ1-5,CASSLGTEPQHF,TGTGCCAGCAGTTTAGGGACAGAGCCCCAGCATTTT
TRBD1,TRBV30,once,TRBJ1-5,CAWRDRGRDSNQPQHF,TGTGCCTGGAGGGACAGGGGGCGAGATAGCAATCAGCCCCAGCATTTT
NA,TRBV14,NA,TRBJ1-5,CASSAQGFQPQHF,TGTGCCAGCAGCGCACAGGGTTTTCAGCCCCAGCATTTT
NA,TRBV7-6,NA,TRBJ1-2,CASSPNSRAVNYGYTF,TGTGCCAGCAGCCCGAACTCGAGGGCTGTTAACTATGGCTACACCTTC
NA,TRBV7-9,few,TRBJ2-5,CASRSPGVTSTLGTQYF,TGTGCCAGCAGATCCCCGGGGGTTACATCGACCCTTGGGACCCAGTACTTC
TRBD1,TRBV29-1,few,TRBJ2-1,CSVVDRDKYNEQFF,TGCAGCGTAGTAGACAGGGACAAATACAATGAGCAGTTCTTC
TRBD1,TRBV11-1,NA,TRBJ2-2,CASSLGTGFTGELFF,TGTGCCAGCAGCTTAGGGACAGGCTTCACCGGGGAGCTGTTTTTT
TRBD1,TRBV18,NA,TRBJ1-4,CASSVQGDHEKLFF,TGTGCCAGCTCGGTACAGGGGGACCATGAAAAACTGTTTTTT
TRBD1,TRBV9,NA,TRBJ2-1,CASSRPGQGLREQFF,TGTGCCAGCAGCCGTCCGGGACAGGGCCTTCGGGAGCAGTTCTTC
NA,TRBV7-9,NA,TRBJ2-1,CASSPRDSRSYNEQFF,TGTGCCAGCAGCCCGAGGGACTCGCGCTCCTACAATGAGCAGTTCTTC
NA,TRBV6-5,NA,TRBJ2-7,CASSPTDSGNEQYF,TGTGCCAGCAGTCCAACGGACAGTGGCAACGAGCAGTACTTC
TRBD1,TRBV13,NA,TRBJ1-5,CASSSGQSNQPQHF,TGTGCCAGCAGCTCGGGACAGAGCAATCAGCCCCAGCATTTT
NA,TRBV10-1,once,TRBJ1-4,CASSGATGETNEKLFF,TGCGCCAGCAGTGGGGCTACGGGGGAAACTAATGAAAAACTGTTTTTT
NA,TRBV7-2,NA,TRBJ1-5,CASSPRRGDVNQPQHF,TGTGCCAGCAGCCCTCGTCGGGGGGATGTCAATCAGCCCCAGCATTTT
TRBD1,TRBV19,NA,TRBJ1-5,CASSTVGQGATKPQHF,TGTGCCAGTAGTACGGTGGGACAGGGGGCGACTAAGCCCCAGCATTTT
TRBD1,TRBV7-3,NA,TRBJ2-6,CASSLRPGGAGANVLTF,TGTGCCAGCAGCTTAAGACCAGGGGGCGCTGGGGCCAACGTCCTGACTTTC
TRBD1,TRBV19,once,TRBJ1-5,CASSGQDTPAPQHF,TGTGCCAGTAGCGGACAGGACACACCCGCGCCCCAGCATTTT
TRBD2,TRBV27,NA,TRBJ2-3,CASSLKGTSSTDTQYF,TGTGCCAGCAGTTTAAAGGGGACTAGCAGCACAGATACGCAGTATTTT
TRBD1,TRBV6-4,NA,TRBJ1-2,CASASSGQGGGYTF,TGTGCCAGTGCCTCTTCGGGACAGGGCGGTGGCTACACCTTC
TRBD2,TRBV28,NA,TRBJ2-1,CASTPGLGSVGQFF,TGTGCCAGCACCCCCGGACTAGGATCCGTGGGGCAGTTCTTC